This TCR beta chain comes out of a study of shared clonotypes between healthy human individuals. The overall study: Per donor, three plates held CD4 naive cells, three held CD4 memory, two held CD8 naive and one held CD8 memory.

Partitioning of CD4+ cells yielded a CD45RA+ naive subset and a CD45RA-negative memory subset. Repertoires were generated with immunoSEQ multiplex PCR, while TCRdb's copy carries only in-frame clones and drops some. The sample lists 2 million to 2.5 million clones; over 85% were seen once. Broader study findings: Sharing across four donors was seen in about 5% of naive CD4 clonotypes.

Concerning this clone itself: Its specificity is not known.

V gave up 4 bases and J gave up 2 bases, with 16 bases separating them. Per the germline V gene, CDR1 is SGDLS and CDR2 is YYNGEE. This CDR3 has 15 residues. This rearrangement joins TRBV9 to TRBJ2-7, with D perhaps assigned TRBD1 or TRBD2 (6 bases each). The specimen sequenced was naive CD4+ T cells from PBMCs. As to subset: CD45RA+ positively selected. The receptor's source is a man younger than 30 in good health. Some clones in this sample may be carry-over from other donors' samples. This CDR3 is CASSRFGGEPYEQYF. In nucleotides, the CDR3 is TGTGCCAGCAGCCGGTTCGGGGGCGAACCCTACGAGCAGTACTTC.